In this sample, the clone carrying this TCR beta chain turned up once. This sample was taken from a study of CD8 T cells in Susac syndrome. Germline CDR1 is GTSNPN and CDR2 is SVGIG (reference sequence). The CDR3 runs 15 residues. V dropped 3 bases and J dropped 1 base, with 15 bases sitting between them. When the RNA was reverse transcribed, random hexamers were used with an input of about 0.5 to 1 ug. MiXCR, applied by TCRdb to the immunoSEQ multiplex PCR reads, yields one record per CDR3 protein. The data hold about 180,000 distinct CDR3 sequences, with around 96% observed a single time. V gene TRBV30 combines with J gene TRBJ1-1; D ambiguous. The receptor was isolated from a human donor with multiple sclerosis. Sequenced input: CD8+ T cells from PBMCs. Here the CDR3 reads CAWRLGKTGNTEAFF. CDR3 nucleotide sequence: TGTGCCTGGAGACTCGGAAAGACGGGGAACACTGAAGCTTTCTTT.